These 2 T cell receptor beta chains share one sample of origin, sequenced in a study of blood T cell repertoires in COVID-19. Libraries were prepared by immunoSEQ multiplex PCR; TCRdb keeps only in-frame clonotypes and omits some of them. The table has about 38,000 clones, roughly 80% seen once. The sequenced sample consisted of peripheral blood. The receptor source for this set is a man between 45 and 60 years old with active COVID-19.

The rearrangement joins TRBV28 to TRBJ1-6; D not resolved. Germline assignment: CDR1 MDHEN and CDR2 SYDVKM. V lost 6 bases, J lost 10 bases, and 10 bases lay in between. The CDR3 loop spans 12 amino acids. CDR3 DNA sequence: TGTGCCAGCAGCCTACAGAAATCACCCCTCCACTTT. It encodes CASSLQKSPLHF.

V gene TRBV5-8 combines with J gene TRBJ1-4; 11 bases fit TRBD1. This CDR3 has 15 amino acids. Germline lookup yields CDR1 SGHTS and CDR2 YDEGEE. The V gene end was trimmed by 4 bases and the J gene end by 5 bases; junction bases not matched to a gene: 4. In DNA, the CDR3 is TGTGCCAGCAGCAGTGGGACAGGGGGGAATGAAAAACTGTTTTTT. The encoded protein is CASSSGTGGNEKLFF.